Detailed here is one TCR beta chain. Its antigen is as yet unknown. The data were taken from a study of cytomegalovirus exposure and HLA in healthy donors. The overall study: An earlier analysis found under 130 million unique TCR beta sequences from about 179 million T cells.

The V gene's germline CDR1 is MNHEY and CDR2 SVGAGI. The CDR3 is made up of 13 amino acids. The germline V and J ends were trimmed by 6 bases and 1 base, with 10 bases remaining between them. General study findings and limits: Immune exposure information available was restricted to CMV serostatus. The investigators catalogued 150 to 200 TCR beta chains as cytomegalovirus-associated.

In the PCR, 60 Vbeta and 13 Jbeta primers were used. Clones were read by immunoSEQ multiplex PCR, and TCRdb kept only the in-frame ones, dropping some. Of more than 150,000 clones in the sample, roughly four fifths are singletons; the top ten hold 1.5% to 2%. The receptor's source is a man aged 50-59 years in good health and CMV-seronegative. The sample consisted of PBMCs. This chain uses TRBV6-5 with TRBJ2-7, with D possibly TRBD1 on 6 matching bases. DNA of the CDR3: TGTGCCAGCAGCAGAACAGGGTCCTACGAGCAGTACTTC. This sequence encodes CASSRTGSYEQYF.